Following are 13 T cell receptor beta chains from one sample sequenced in a study of cytomegalovirus exposure and HLA in healthy donors. Primers for the PCR totalled 60 Vbeta and 13 Jbeta. TCRdb keeps only in-frame clones here, not all; method: immunoSEQ multiplex PCR. This table has 110,000 to 150,000 clones, 70% to 80% appearing once. Input material: PBMCs. Receptors originate from a man between 18 and 35 years old in good health and CMV-seronegative.

In regard to this clone: This CDR3 is also generated by other DNA sequences in the sample. The chain uses TRBV27 and TRBJ2-3, with D unresolved. Per germline, CDR1 MNHEY and CDR2 SMNVEV (reference sequence). This CDR3 is built from 13 residues. Trimming cost V 1 base and J 2 bases, with 4 bases left between them. The CDR3, as DNA: TGTGCCAGCAGTTTATGGGCCACAGATACGCAGTATTTT. Residues: CASSLWATDTQYF.

This chain uses TRBV10-2 with TRBJ2-7; TRBD1 aligns across 9 bases. This CDR3 spans 15 amino acids. Per the germline V gene, CDR1 is WSHSY and CDR2 is SAAADI. Trimming removed 7 bases from V and 0 bases from J; junction bases left unmatched: 7. The DNA for the CDR3 is TGCGCCAGCAACGCCGGGACAGGGAGCTCCTACGAGCAGTACTTC. Translation gives CASNAGTGSSYEQYF.

V usage is TRBV2 and J usage is TRBJ2-7, with TRBD1 matching over 8 bases. Looked up from germline, CDR1 is SNHLY and CDR2 is FYNNEI. Trimming removed 6 bases from V and 5 bases from J; junction bases left unmatched: 15. The CDR3 is made up of 16 amino acids. The CDR3 DNA sequence: TGTGCCAGCAGCCCGGGACAGGCGGCAGGTTACGACGAGCAGTACTTC. Translating it yields CASSPGQAAGYDEQYF.

A few counts support this clone. The V call is TRBV28, the J call TRBJ2-2; possibly TRBD2 for D (7 bases). The germline V and J ends were trimmed by 5 bases and 5 bases, with 21 bases remaining between them. The germline CDR1 and CDR2 sequences are MDHEN and SYDVKM. The CDR3 extends over 17 amino acids. The CDR3, as DNA: TGTGCCAGCAGTCTCCCCGAGGAGGGGAGGGGGACCGGGGAGCTGTTTTTT. Translation gives CASSLPEEGRGTGELFF.

The V gene is TRBV11-2, the J gene TRBJ2-3; D unclear. From germline, CDR1 is SGHAT and CDR2 FQNNGV. Deletions cut 2 bases from V and 4 bases from J, with 4 bases between. CDR3 length: 12 amino acids. CDR3 in amino acids: CASSLYSDTQYF. The CDR3 DNA follows: TGTGCCAGCAGCTTATACTCAGATACGCAGTATTTT.

The gene calls are TRBV18 and TRBJ2-7; 7 bases match TRBD1. Unmatched junction bases numbered 10, after V lost 2 bases and J lost 3 bases. The germline gives CDR1 KGHSH, CDR2 LQKENI. The CDR3 runs 16 residues. The CDR3 DNA follows: TGTGCCAGCTCACCATCCAGGGACAGAGAGGGCTACGAGCAGTACTTC. Its protein is CASSPSRDREGYEQYF.

The rearrangement links TRBV5-8 to TRBJ2-7; D call uncertain. The germline CDR1 and CDR2 sequences are SGHTS and YDEGEE. Trimming took 4 bases from V and 0 from J, leaving 11 bases between them. This CDR3 comprises 14 residues. This CDR3 reads CASSQPGYSYEQYF. In nucleotides, the CDR3 is TGTGCCAGCAGCCAACCGGGTTACTCCTACGAGCAGTACTTC.

The CDR3 reads CASSERRLINEQFF. CDR3 nucleotides: TGTGCCAGCAGTGAAAGGAGGCTAATCAATGAGCAGTTCTTC. The chain recombines TRBV2 with TRBJ2-1, with D perhaps TRBD2 (5 bases). The CDR3 contains 14 residues. The V gene lost 2 bases and the J gene lost 6 bases, with 11 bases spanning the gap. The germline V gene encodes CDR1 SNHLY and CDR2 FYNNEI. Filled out from reference TRBV2 and TRBJ2-1, the complete variable domain reads EPEVTQTPSHQVTQMGQEVILRCVPISNHLYFYWYRQILGQKVEFLVSFYNNEISEKSEIFDDQFSVERPDGSNFTLKIRSTKLEDSAMYFCASSERRLINEQFFGPGTRLTVL.

The chain combines TRBV19 with TRBJ2-5, with D perhaps TRBD2 (7 bases). CDR3 size: 17 residues. Germline loops: CDR1 LNHDA, CDR2 SQIVND (reference sequence). The V end lost 0 bases, the J end lost 1 base, and 15 bases lay between the germline ends. The CDR3 coding sequence is TGTGCCAGTAGTATAGATCTGGGGGGGGGCGGCCAAGAGACCCAGTACTTC. Translating gives CASSIDLGGGGQETQYF.

This clone has just a few counts. This specimen includes other DNA sequences encoding the same CDR3. V and J are TRBV29-1 and TRBJ2-7; tentative D call: TRBD1 (6 bases). This CDR3 has 12 residues. V lost 4 bases, J lost 2 bases, and 9 bases lay in between. CDR1 is SQVTM, CDR2 ANQGSEA, per germline. The CDR3 nucleotides read TGCAGCGTTGGAACAGGGACCTACGAGCAGTACTTC. Translating it yields CSVGTGTYEQYF.

The chain uses TRBV10-2 and TRBJ2-5; 11 bases agree with TRBD2. Judging by the DNA end, TRBJ2-7 fits better; the J call may be wrong. Germline assignment: CDR1 WSHSY and CDR2 SAAADI. The CDR3 has 17 amino acids. The CDR3 region is CASRDSSGRSYSYEQYF. In nucleotides, the CDR3 is TGCGCCAGCAGGGATTCTAGCGGGAGGTCATACTCCTACGAGCAGTACTTC.

The rearrangement joins TRBV7-2 to TRBJ2-5; TRBD2 agrees at 7 bases. The CDR3 is 13 residues long. CDR1 is SGHTA and CDR2 is FQGNSA in the germline V gene. Trimming at V came to 6 bases and at J to 4 bases, leaving 5 bases not matched to a gene. The DNA of the CDR3 is TGTGCCAGCAGAGGACTAGAAGGAGAGACCCAGTACTTC. As protein: CASRGLEGETQYF.

This chain joins TRBV5-6 and TRBJ1-5; D is unclear. This CDR3 region has 15 residues. Germline loops: CDR1 SGHDT, CDR2 YYEEEE. Trimming left V 2 bases short and J 1 base short, with 10 bases between. The CDR3 sequence is CASSFYGSSNQPQHF. The CDR3 nucleotides are TGTGCCAGCAGCTTTTACGGGAGCAGCAATCAGCCCCAGCATTTT.